Below are 29 T cell receptor beta chains sequenced from a single sample in a study of graft-versus-host responses after intestinal transplantation. Clones were sequenced by immunoSEQ multiplex PCR, and TCRdb holds only the in-frame ones, with some missing. Of about 19,000 clones listed, 80% to 95% are singletons. The sequences come from PBMCs, collected less than 400 days after transplant. These receptors were obtained from a human patient who received an intestinal transplant, so some T cells may come from the graft donor.

The gene calls are TRBV9 and TRBJ2-4; D remains unclear. The germline V gene encodes CDR1 SGDLS and CDR2 YYNGEE. Trimming shortened V by 4 bases and J by 6 bases, and 17 bases separated the two germline ends. The CDR3 spans 15 residues. CDR3 sequence reads: CASSLTQDPGNIQYF. CDR3 DNA sequence: TGTGCCAGCAGCCTCACCCAAGATCCGGGAAACATTCAGTACTTC.

This chain joins TRBV18 and TRBJ2-7, with D possibly TRBD1 on 5 matching bases. CDR1 is KGHSH and CDR2 is LQKENI in the germline V gene. The V end lost 3 bases, the J end lost 0 bases, and 12 bases lay between the germline ends. The CDR3 runs to 15 residues. The CDR3 DNA reads as TGTGCCAGCTCACCTACCAGGGTGAGCTCCTACGAGCAGTACTTC. This encodes CASSPTRVSSYEQYF.

The V call is TRBV5-6, the J call TRBJ1-3; the D is unclear. The V end was cut by 2 bases, the J end by 4 bases, with 4 bases between. The CDR3 runs 12 residues. Germline CDR1 and CDR2: SGHDT and YYEEEE. The CDR3 reads CASSLSGNTIYF. CDR3 coding DNA: TGTGCCAGCAGCTTAAGCGGAAACACCATATATTTT.

This clone was observed a single time. This chain joins TRBV5-6 and TRBJ2-1; 8 bases are shared with TRBD2. V was clipped by 4 bases and J by 2 bases; unmatched bases: 8. The CDR3 consists of 16 residues. Germline loops: CDR1 SGHDT, CDR2 YYEEEE. The DNA for the CDR3 is TGTGCCAGCAGCGGACCATTAGCGGGGACCTACAATGAGCAGTTCTTC. Translating gives CASSGPLAGTYNEQFF.

The chain employs TRBV6-1 and TRBJ2-2; weak D call: TRBD2 (5 bases). The length of the CDR3 is 15 residues. Germline lookup yields CDR1 MNHNS and CDR2 SASEGT. Trimming removed 7 bases from V and 0 bases from J, with 12 bases in between. The CDR3 nucleotides read TGTGCCAGCACCAGAGGGAGTTCGAACACCGGGGAGCTGTTTTTT. Protein sequence: CASTRGSSNTGELFF.

This clone was detected a few times. This rearrangement joins TRBV14 to TRBJ2-1, with 11 bases lining up with TRBD2. CDR3 length: 15 amino acids. The V gene's germline CDR1 is SGHDN and CDR2 FVKESK. The ends lost 1 base at V and 4 bases at J; junction bases unmatched: 0. CDR3: CASSQASGGYNEQFF. The CDR3 bases are TGTGCCAGCAGCCAAGCTAGCGGGGGGTACAATGAGCAGTTCTTC. Full variable domain (outside the CDR3, taken from reference TRBV14 and TRBJ2-1): EAGVTQFPSHSVIEKGQTVTLRCDPISGHDNLYWYRRVMGKEIKFLLHFVKESKQDESGMPNNRFLAERTGGTYSTLKVQPAELEDSGVYFCASSQASGGYNEQFFGPGTRLTVL.

The rearrangement links TRBV7-2 to TRBJ2-4; D is uncertain. Germline-derived CDR1 and CDR2 are SGHTA and FQGNSA. This CDR3 has 13 amino acids. Trimming took off 5 bases at V and 7 bases at J, with 12 bases between the two ends. The CDR3 spells CASSLPSPNIQYF. DNA for the CDR3: TGTGCCAGCAGCCTCCCCTCCCCCAACATTCAGTACTTC.

The chain recombines TRBV6-1 with TRBJ1-5; the match to TRBD1 covers 11 bases. This CDR3 region has 16 residues. J gave up 6 bases and V 2 bases, and 6 bases lay outside the gene matches. Germline assignment: CDR1 MNHNS and CDR2 SASEGT. The CDR3 region is CASSERVGTGGQPQHF. In DNA form, the CDR3 reads TGTGCCAGCAGTGAACGCGTGGGGACAGGGGGTCAGCCCCAGCATTTT.

This rearrangement joins TRBV6-1 to TRBJ1-4; 8 bases match TRBD1. CDR1 MNHNS and CDR2 SASEGT come from the germline V gene. This CDR3 contains 12 residues. Trimming removed 8 bases from V and 6 bases from J; junction bases left unmatched: 2. CDR3 sequence reads: CASAGGDEKLFF. The CDR3 bases are TGTGCCAGCGCAGGGGGCGATGAAAAACTGTTTTTT.

V is TRBV11-2 and J is TRBJ2-1; 9 bases are shared with TRBD1. Germline V lookup: CDR1 SGHAT, CDR2 FQNNGV. The ends lost 7 bases at V and 9 bases at J; junction bases unmatched: 10. The CDR3 has 14 residues. CDR3 coding DNA: TGTGCCAGCAAGGACCGGGACAGGGAGGGTGAGCAGTTCTTC. Encoded protein: CASKDRDREGEQFF.

CDR3 nucleotides: TGTGCCAGCAGCCAGGGACTCACTAGCGGGAGAACCTACGAGCAGTACTTC. Its translation is CASSQGLTSGRTYEQYF. The gene calls are TRBV4-2 and TRBJ2-7; 11 nucleotides align to TRBD2. The CDR3 sequence is 17 residues long. Trimming took 3 bases from V and 2 from J; bases not matched to a gene: 9. Germline loops: CDR1 LGHNA, CDR2 YNFKEQ.

This chain connects TRBV18 to TRBJ2-5; no clear D gene. Germline CDR1 is KGHSH and CDR2 is LQKENI. Between the trimmed V and J ends, which lost 4 bases and 3 bases, there was a span of 6 bases. The CDR3 spans 12 residues. The CDR3 bases are TGTGCCAGCTCACAAAAGGAAGAGACCCAGTACTTC. Its translation is CASSQKEETQYF.

The chain combines TRBV2 with TRBJ1-5; 8 bases fit TRBD1. The V and J ends lost 3 bases and 7 bases, in that order; junction bases with no gene match: 5. Germline V gives CDR1 SNHLY, CDR2 FYNNEI. This CDR3 spans 14 amino acids. Here the CDR3 reads CASSEQGAKQPQHF. The CDR3 DNA follows: TGTGCCAGCAGTGAGCAGGGGGCGAAGCAGCCCCAGCATTTT.

The chain employs TRBV2 and TRBJ2-3, with TRBD1 as a possible D gene (5 bases). The ends were cut back, 2 bases at V and 0 bases at J, with 12 bases in the middle. Germline CDR1 reads SNHLY; CDR2 reads FYNNEI. The CDR3 runs to 16 residues. CDR3 sequence reads: CASSEWVGPSTDTQYF. The CDR3 nucleotides read TGTGCCAGCAGTGAATGGGTGGGGCCTAGCACAGATACGCAGTATTTT. Full variable domain (rest looked up from reference TRBV2 and TRBJ2-3): EPEVTQTPSHQVTQMGQEVILRCVPISNHLYFYWYRQILGQKVEFLVSFYNNEISEKSEIFDDQFSVERPDGSNFTLKIRSTKLEDSAMYFCASSEWVGPSTDTQYFGPGTRLTVL.

This chain uses TRBV6-5 with TRBJ2-3; TRBD2 aligns across 7 bases. Germline lookup yields CDR1 MNHEY and CDR2 SVGAGI. The V segment lost 8 bases and the J segment 1 base; nucleotides outside the gene matches: 0. The CDR3 runs 12 residues. CDR3 sequence: CASGGGTDTQYF. In DNA, the CDR3 is TGTGCCAGCGGGGGGGGCACAGATACGCAGTATTTT.

The chain has TRBV6-6 and TRBJ1-5; D remains ambiguous. CDR3 length: 14 residues. CDR1 and CDR2 from the germline V gene are MNHNY and SVGAGI (reference sequence). Trimming took off 0 bases at V and 4 bases at J, with 7 bases between the two ends. CDR3 nucleotides: TGTGCCAGCAGTTACTCCCCGGGGAATCAGCCCCAGCATTTT. Translation: CASSYSPGNQPQHF.

This chain connects TRBV7-3 to TRBJ2-2; a weak D match, TRBD2 (5 bases). V shed 1 base and J shed 3 bases, with 12 bases lying between them. CDR1 and CDR2 from the germline V gene are SGHTA and FQGTGA. The CDR3 loop spans 16 amino acids. CDR3 in amino acids: CASSLIGSRDTGELFF. CDR3 coding DNA: TGTGCCAGCAGCTTAATTGGTTCGCGGGACACCGGGGAGCTGTTTTTT.

V gene TRBV7-6 combines with J gene TRBJ2-1, with D possibly being TRBD1 (6 bases). The CDR3 is 16 amino acids. The germline gives CDR1 SGHVS, CDR2 FNYEAQ. Trimming cost V 3 bases and J 4 bases, with 16 bases left between them. CDR3 coding DNA: TGTGCCAGCAGCTTCTTATTCAAGGACAGATACAATGAGCAGTTCTTC. As protein: CASSFLFKDRYNEQFF.

The chain links TRBV11-1 to TRBJ2-7; D possibly uses TRBD1 or TRBD2 (5 bases each). Germline-derived CDR1 and CDR2 are SGHAT and FQDESV (reference sequence). Trimming pared 1 base from V and 4 bases from J, leaving 11 bases between. The length of the CDR3 is 14 residues. The CDR3 loop is CASSLGGPIYEQYF. CDR3 coding DNA: TGTGCCAGCAGCTTAGGGGGACCCATTTACGAGCAGTACTTC.

V usage is TRBV28 and J usage is TRBJ2-7, with a possible D match to TRBD2 (6 bases). Germline values: CDR1 MDHEN, CDR2 SYDVKM. The CDR3 contains 13 residues. Trimming left V 6 bases short and J 0 bases short, with 9 bases between. The DNA of the CDR3 is TGTGCCAGCAGCGCGGGGCACTCCTACGAGCAGTACTTC. As protein: CASSAGHSYEQYF. Variable domain in full (rest from reference TRBV28 and TRBJ2-7): DVKVTQSSRYLVKRTGEKVFLECVQDMDHENMFWYRQDPGLGLRLIYFSYDVKMKEKGDIPEGYSVSREKKERFSLILESASTNQTSMYLCASSAGHSYEQYFGPGTRLTVT.

The chain carries TRBV6-1 and TRBJ1-2, with D unclear. CDR1 and CDR2 from the germline V gene are MNHNS and SASEGT. The CDR3 contains 14 residues. Trimming removed 1 base from V and 4 bases from J, with 10 bases in between. In nucleotides, the CDR3 is TGTGCCAGCAGTGAAGACGGGGTATCCTATGGCTACACCTTC. Residues: CASSEDGVSYGYTF.

The chain employs TRBV30 and TRBJ1-4; weak D call: TRBD1 (6 bases). The CDR3 length is 14 residues. The ends were cut back, 3 bases at V and 8 bases at J, with 16 bases in the middle. Germline assignment: CDR1 GTSNPN and CDR2 SVGIG (reference sequence). The CDR3 DNA sequence: TGTGCCTGGAGCCCACAGGGAGTAGGAGAAAAACTGTTTTTT. Translation gives CAWSPQGVGEKLFF.

V and J are TRBV7-6 and TRBJ2-3; 9 nucleotides line up with TRBD2. This CDR3 spans 15 amino acids. Trimming took 2 bases from V and 6 from J; bases not matched to a gene: 6. Germline CDR1 is SGHVS and CDR2 is FNYEAQ. The CDR3 DNA sequence: TGTGCCAGCAGCTTATCTGGCGGGAGGGGGGATACGCAGTATTTT. It codes for CASSLSGGRGDTQYF.

This clone was observed a few times. The rearrangement uses TRBV6-5 and TRBJ1-5, with 7 bases that match TRBD1. CDR1 and CDR2 from the germline V gene are MNHEY and SVGAGI. The CDR3 consists of 14 residues. Germline trimming cut 2 bases from V and 6 bases from J; bases unmatched to any gene: 4. CDR3 nucleotide sequence: TGTGCCAGCAGTTACCGTGCAGGGGGTCAGCCCCAGCATTTT. Translation gives CASSYRAGGQPQHF.

The chain is built from TRBV7-2 and TRBJ1-2; D uncertain. The CDR3 spans 14 residues. The V and J ends lost 5 bases and 3 bases respectively, with 13 bases between them. Per the germline V gene, CDR1 is SGHTA and CDR2 is FQGNSA. In DNA, the CDR3 is TGTGCCAGCAGCCCAAACGTCCAGTACTATGGCTACACCTTC. This gives the protein CASSPNVQYYGYTF.

The chain combines TRBV7-6 with TRBJ2-3; TRBD1 might be the D (6 bases). The CDR3 is 12 amino acids. Germline-derived CDR1 and CDR2 are SGHVS and FNYEAQ. V shed 6 bases and J shed 7 bases, with 11 bases lying between them. The CDR3 here is CASSPTGYTQYF. The CDR3 DNA is TGTGCCAGCAGTCCTACAGGGTATACGCAGTATTTT.

This clone was seen only a few times. The genes are TRBV6-4 and TRBJ2-6, with D possibly being TRBD1 (5 bases). The CDR3 totals 15 residues. Germline CDR1 is MRHNA and CDR2 is SNTAGT. The germline V and J ends were trimmed by 3 bases and 0 bases, with 6 bases remaining between them. CDR3 coding DNA: TGTGCCAGCAGTGAAGGGGTCTCTGGGGCCAACGTCCTGACTTTC. The encoded protein is CASSEGVSGANVLTF.

The chain has TRBV4-1 and TRBJ2-6; the match to TRBD1 covers 11 bases. J lost 3 bases, V lost 1 base, and 8 bases had no gene match. Germline V gives CDR1 MGHRA, CDR2 YSYEKL. The CDR3 is 19 amino acids. The CDR3 loop is CASSQVVGTGGYGANVLTF. DNA for the CDR3: TGCGCCAGCAGCCAAGTAGTAGGGACAGGGGGGTATGGGGCCAACGTCCTGACTTTC.

This chain's CDR3 is CASSYGSGSSYEQYF. CDR3 nucleotide sequence: TGTGCCAGCAGTTACGGGAGCGGGAGCTCCTACGAGCAGTACTTC. The chain joins TRBV6-6 to TRBJ2-7; 8 nucleotides line up with TRBD2. CDR3 length equals 15 residues. The J segment lost 0 bases and the V segment lost 2 bases, leaving 3 bases of the junction unmatched. The germline CDR1 and CDR2 sequences are MNHNY and SVGAGI (reference sequence).